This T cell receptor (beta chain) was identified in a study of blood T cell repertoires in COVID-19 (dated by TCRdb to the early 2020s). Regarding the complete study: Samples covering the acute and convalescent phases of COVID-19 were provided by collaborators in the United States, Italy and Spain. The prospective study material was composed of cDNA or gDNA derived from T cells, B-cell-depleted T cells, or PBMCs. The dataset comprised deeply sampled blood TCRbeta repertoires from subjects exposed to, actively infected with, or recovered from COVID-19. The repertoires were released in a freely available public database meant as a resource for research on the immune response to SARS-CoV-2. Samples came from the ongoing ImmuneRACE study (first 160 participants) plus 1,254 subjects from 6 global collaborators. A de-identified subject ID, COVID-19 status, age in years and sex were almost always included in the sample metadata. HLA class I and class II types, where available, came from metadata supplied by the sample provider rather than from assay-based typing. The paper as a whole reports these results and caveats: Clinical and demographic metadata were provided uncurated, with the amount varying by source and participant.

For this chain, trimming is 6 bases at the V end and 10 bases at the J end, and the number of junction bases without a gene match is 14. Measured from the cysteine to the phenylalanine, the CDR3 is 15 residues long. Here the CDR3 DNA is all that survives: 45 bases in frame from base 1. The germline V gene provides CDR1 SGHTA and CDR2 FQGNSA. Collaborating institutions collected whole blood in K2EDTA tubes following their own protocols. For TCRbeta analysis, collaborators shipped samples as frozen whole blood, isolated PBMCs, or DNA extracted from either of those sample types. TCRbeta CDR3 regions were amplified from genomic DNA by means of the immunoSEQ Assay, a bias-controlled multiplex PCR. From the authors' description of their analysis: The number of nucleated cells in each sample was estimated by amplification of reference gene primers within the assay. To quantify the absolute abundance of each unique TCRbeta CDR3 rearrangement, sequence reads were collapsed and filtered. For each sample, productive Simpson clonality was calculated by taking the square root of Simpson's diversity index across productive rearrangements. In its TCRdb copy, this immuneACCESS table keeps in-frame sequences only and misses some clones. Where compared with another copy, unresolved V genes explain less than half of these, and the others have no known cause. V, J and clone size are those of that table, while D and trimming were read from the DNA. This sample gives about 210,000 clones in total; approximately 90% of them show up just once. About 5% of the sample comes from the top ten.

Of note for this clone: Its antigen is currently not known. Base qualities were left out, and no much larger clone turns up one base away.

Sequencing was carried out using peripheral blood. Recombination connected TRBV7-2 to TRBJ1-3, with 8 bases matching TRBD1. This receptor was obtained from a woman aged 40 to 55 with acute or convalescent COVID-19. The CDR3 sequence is CASRDRGSSVGTIYF. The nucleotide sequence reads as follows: TGTGCCAGCAGAGACAGGGGAAGCTCGGTGGGAACCATATATTTT.